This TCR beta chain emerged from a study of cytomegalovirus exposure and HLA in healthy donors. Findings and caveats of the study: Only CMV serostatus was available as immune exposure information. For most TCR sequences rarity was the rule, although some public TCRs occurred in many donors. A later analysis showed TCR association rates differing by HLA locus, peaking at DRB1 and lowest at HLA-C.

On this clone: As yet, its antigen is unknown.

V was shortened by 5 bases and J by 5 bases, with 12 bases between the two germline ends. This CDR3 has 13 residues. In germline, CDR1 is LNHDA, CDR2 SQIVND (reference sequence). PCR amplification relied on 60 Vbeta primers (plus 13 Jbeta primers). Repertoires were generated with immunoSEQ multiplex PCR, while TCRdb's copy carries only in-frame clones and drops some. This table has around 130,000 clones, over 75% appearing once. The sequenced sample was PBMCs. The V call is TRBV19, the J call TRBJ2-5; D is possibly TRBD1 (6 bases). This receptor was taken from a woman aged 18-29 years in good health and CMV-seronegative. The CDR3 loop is CASSWGPGETQYF. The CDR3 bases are TGTGCCAGTAGTTGGGGGCCAGGGGAGACCCAGTACTTC.